These 32 T cell receptor beta chains share one sample of origin, sequenced in a study of T cells after yellow fever vaccination. TCRdb recomputed calls from the 5' RACE reads with MiXCR, one row per CDR3 protein. The sample records 140,000 to 150,000 distinct CDR3 sequences, roughly 6.7% being singletons. The source material was CD4+ T cells sorted from PBMCs, sampled 10 days after the yellow fever booster vaccination. These receptors came from a man aged 25 to 45 who received the YFV17D yellow fever vaccine.

The sample holds a few counts of this clonotype. The chain combines TRBV20-1 with TRBJ2-4, with D maybe TRBD1 (7 bases). The CDR3 contains 14 residues. The ends were cut back, 4 bases at V and 2 bases at J, with 12 bases in the middle. Germline V gives CDR1 DFQATT, CDR2 SNEGSKA (reference sequence). This CDR3 reads CSAMEGASKNIQYF. In DNA form, the CDR3 reads TGCAGTGCTATGGAGGGGGCGTCCAAAAACATTCAGTACTTC.

This clonotype occurred many times. J is TRBJ2-1 and V is TRBV3-1, with a possible D match to TRBD2 (7 bases). This CDR3 contains 17 residues. The germline CDR1 and CDR2 sequences are LGHDT and YNNKEL (reference sequence). The V end lost 2 bases, the J end lost 5 bases, and 19 bases lay between the germline ends. The CDR3 bases are TGTGCCAGCAGCCAACCGTTAGGGGGAGGGCCGAACAATGAGCAGTTCTTC. It codes for CASSQPLGGGPNNEQFF.

The V gene is TRBV11-1, the J gene TRBJ2-2; 11 bases fit TRBD2. Trimming at V came to 1 base and at J to 1 base, leaving 11 bases not matched to a gene. CDR3 length: 20 amino acids. CDR1 SGHAT and CDR2 FQDESV come from the germline V gene (reference sequence). The CDR3 nucleotides read TGTGCCAGCAGCTTAGTAGTATCGACTAGCGGGACTCTGAACACCGGGGAGCTGTTTTTT. This gives the protein CASSLVVSTSGTLNTGELFF.

This clonotype was observed many times. The chain has TRBV7-8 and TRBJ2-7; perhaps D is TRBD1 or TRBD2 (5 bases each). The V end lost 3 bases, the J end lost 6 bases, and 15 bases lay between the germline ends. This CDR3 contains 14 residues. CDR1 SGHVS and CDR2 FQNEAQ come from the germline V gene. DNA of the CDR3: TGTGCCAGCAGCTTTGGGACGACGGGACGCGAGCAGTACTTC. Translating gives CASSFGTTGREQYF. The full variable domain, with the rest looked up from reference TRBV7-8 and TRBJ2-7, is GAGVSQSPRYKVAKRGQDVALRCDPISGHVSLFWYQQALGQGPEFLTYFQNEAQLDKSGLPSDRFFAERPEGSVSTLKIQRTQQEDSAVYLCASSFGTTGREQYFGPGTRLTVT.

The CDR3 sequence: CASSFGQENIQYF. CDR3 bases: TGTGCCAGCAGCTTTGGTCAGGAAAACATTCAGTACTTC. This rearrangement joins TRBV7-2 to TRBJ2-4; D is unclear. The CDR3 has 13 residues. V was clipped by 3 bases and J by 5 bases, with 8 bases between them. Germline V gene sequence: CDR1 SGHTA, CDR2 FQGNSA.

This clonotype was observed many times. This chain links TRBV20-1 with TRBJ1-6; no reliable D call. The CDR3 is made up of 12 amino acids. Germline CDR1 reads DFQATT; CDR2 reads SNEGSKA (reference sequence). The CDR3 DNA sequence: TGCAGCCTGGTGGATAATTCTTCACCCCTCCACTTT. Amino acids: CSLVDNSSPLHF.

This clonotype was seen repeatedly, ten times or more. V usage is TRBV5-1 and J usage is TRBJ2-2; no clear D gene. This CDR3 spans 15 amino acids. CDR1 is SGHRS, CDR2 YFSETQ, per germline. Trimming took off 2 bases at V and 6 bases at J, with 14 bases between the two ends. Here the CDR3 reads CASSFLRSTAGELFF. CDR3 nucleotides: TGCGCCAGCAGCTTTCTGAGGTCGACCGCCGGGGAGCTGTTTTTT.

Concerning this clonotype itself: A much bigger clone sits one base away, suggesting this may be a read error. This chain connects TRBV3-1 to TRBJ2-6, with 9 bases identical to TRBD1. The CDR3 is made up of 18 amino acids. CDR1 is LGHDT, CDR2 YNNKEL, per germline (reference sequence). CDR3 sequence reads: CASRKTGTGTSGVNVLTF. CDR3 bases: TGTGCCAGCAGAAAGACCGGGACAGGGACCTCTGGGGTCAACGTCCTGACTTTC.

Points on this clonotype: This may stem from a read error, because a much larger clone lies one nucleotide away. The chain's CDR3 is CASSLVGGYNELFF. CDR3 DNA sequence: TGTGCCAGCAGCTTAGTGGGGGGGTACAATGAGCTGTTCTTC. The chain employs TRBV7-2 and TRBJ2-1, with 7 bases identical to TRBD2. This CDR3 is built from 14 residues. CDR1 and CDR2 (germline): SGHTA, FQGNSA.

This clonotype occurred many times. The chain uses TRBV11-2 and TRBJ2-1; TRBD2 might be the D (5 bases). The germline V gene encodes CDR1 SGHAT and CDR2 FQNNGV. CDR3 length: 15 amino acids. The V and J ends lost 5 bases and 6 bases respectively, with 17 bases between them. This chain's CDR3 is CASSGTVPGINEQFF. CDR3 nucleotides: TGTGCCAGCAGCGGAACAGTTCCGGGAATCAATGAGCAGTTCTTC. Drawing the rest from reference TRBV11-2 and TRBJ2-1, the complete variable domain is EAGVAQSPRYKIIEKRQSVAFWCNPISGHATLYWYQQILGQGPKLLIQFQNNGVVDDSQLPKDRFSAERLKGVDSTLKIQPAKLEDSAVYLCASSGTVPGINEQFFGPGTRLTVL.

This clonotype was recorded at least ten times. The chain links TRBV27 to TRBJ2-5, with a weak D call TRBD2 (5 bases). The ends were cut back, 0 bases at V and 8 bases at J, with 22 bases in the middle. The germline V gene has CDR1 MNHEY and CDR2 SMNVEV (reference sequence). This CDR3 is built from 17 residues. The CDR3 nucleotides read TGTGCCAGCAGTTTATCGAGGCCGGGCAGGAGCCCTAGCACCCAGTACTTC. This codes for CASSLSRPGRSPSTQYF.

This clonotype occurred many times. V gene TRBV10-3 combines with J gene TRBJ2-3; weak D call: TRBD1 (7 bases). V gave up 3 bases and J gave up 0 bases, with 16 bases separating them. This CDR3 has 17 residues. Germline CDR1 ENHRY, CDR2 SYGVKD. CDR3 protein: CAISDSRGTVSTDTQYF. The CDR3 DNA follows: TGTGCCATCAGTGACTCTCGCGGGACAGTAAGCACAGATACGCAGTATTTT.

This clonotype was counted many times. This sequence joins TRBV12-3 or TRBV12-4 and TRBJ2-1; 8 bases match TRBD1. The V gene end was trimmed by 4 bases and the J gene end by 2 bases; junction bases not matched to a gene: 4. The CDR3 has 15 residues. CDR3 residues: CASSSRQGPYNEQFF. CDR3 nucleotide sequence: TGTGCCAGCAGTTCCAGACAGGGGCCCTACAATGAGCAGTTCTTC.

J is TRBJ2-1 and V is TRBV5-1; D perhaps matches TRBD1 (6 bases). Germline assignment: CDR1 SGHRS and CDR2 YFSETQ. CDR3 size: 14 residues. V was cut by 7 bases and J by 3 bases, with 14 bases left in between. Here the CDR3 DNA reads TGCGCCAGCCAGGGGCAGGAGAACTACAATGAGCAGTTCTTC. Translating it yields CASQGQENYNEQFF.

CDR3 nucleotides: TGTGCCAGTAGTGGGACACCGAATAACTATGGCTACACCTTC. Translation: CASSGTPNNYGYTF. The V gene is TRBV19, the J gene TRBJ1-2; maybe TRBD1 (6 bases). The CDR3 has 14 amino acids. V was shortened by 5 bases and J by 1 base, with 11 bases between the two germline ends. Germline-derived CDR1 and CDR2 are LNHDA and SQIVND (reference sequence).

In this sample, this clonotype turned up many times. This chain links TRBV6-1 with TRBJ2-7; maybe TRBD2 (6 bases). The CDR3 is 15 amino acids. Germline-derived CDR1 and CDR2 are MNHNS and SASEGT. V lost 5 bases and J 6 bases, leaving 20 bases between the germline ends. The CDR3 spells CASSPAGLARGEQYF. The CDR3 DNA follows: TGTGCCAGCAGTCCGGCCGGGCTAGCGCGTGGCGAGCAGTACTTC.

This clonotype occurred a few times. A much larger clone lies one base from this, so it may be a read error. V and J are TRBV20-1 and TRBJ2-6; D not certain. Trimming shortened V by 0 bases and J by 2 bases, and 8 bases separated the two germline ends. Germline V CDR1 and CDR2: DFQATT, SNEGSKA (reference sequence). The CDR3 is made up of 15 amino acids. CDR3 in amino acids: CSARDTGPGANVLTF. The CDR3 DNA is TGCAGTGCTAGAGACACTGGCCCTGGGGCCAACGTCCTGACTTTC.

The table lists this clonotype with a few counts. The rearrangement uses TRBV11-2 and TRBJ2-3, with 11 bases matching TRBD2. CDR1 is SGHAT and CDR2 is FQNNGV in the germline V gene. J was trimmed by 1 base and V by 5 bases; bases with no gene match: 11. This CDR3 is 18 amino acids long. CDR3 bases: TGTGCCAGCAGCCCCGAAAAAGTACTAGCGGGGGGCACAGATACGCAGTATTTT. Protein sequence: CASSPEKVLAGGTDTQYF.

This clonotype was seen repeatedly, ten times or more. V gene TRBV7-3 combines with J gene TRBJ2-3; the D gene is possibly TRBD2 (5 bases). CDR3 size: 15 residues. Germline loops: CDR1 SGHTA, CDR2 FQGTGA. Trimming left V 1 base short and J 0 bases short, with 8 bases between. The CDR3 DNA reads TGTGCCAGCAGCTTAATGCTAGCCAGCACAGATACGCAGTATTTT. Translated, it gives CASSLMLASTDTQYF.

This clonotype was counted ten times or more. The rearrangement uses TRBV12-3 or TRBV12-4 and TRBJ2-6, with D hard to call. The CDR3 has 14 amino acids. V lost 4 bases and J 1 base, leaving 5 bases between the germline ends. The CDR3 DNA follows: TGTGCCAGCAGTTCCATGTCTGGGGCCAACGTCCTGACTTTC. Protein: CASSSMSGANVLTF.

This clonotype has a count of ten or more. The chain's CDR3 is CASRRGLAGFLQETQYF. CDR3 DNA sequence: TGTGCCAGCAGGCGGGGACTAGCGGGATTTCTTCAAGAGACCCAGTACTTC. V and J are TRBV5-6 and TRBJ2-5, with 13 bases that match TRBD2. Trimming took 5 bases from V and 2 from J; bases not matched to a gene: 9. CDR1 and CDR2 (germline): SGHDT, YYEEEE. The CDR3 is made up of 17 amino acids.

This rearrangement joins TRBV4-2 to TRBJ1-2; 7 nucleotides align to TRBD1. Germline CDR1 reads LGHNA; CDR2 reads YNFKEQ. The V segment lost 0 bases and the J segment 2 bases; nucleotides outside the gene matches: 0. The CDR3 loop spans 14 amino acids. This CDR3 is CASSQEQGNYGYTF. The CDR3 bases are TGTGCCAGCAGCCAAGAACAGGGGAACTATGGCTACACCTTC.

In this sample, this clonotype turned up many times. The CDR3 region has the DNA TGTGCCAGCAGTCAACCGGGACAAAAATTCTACGAGCAGTACTTC. As protein: CASSQPGQKFYEQYF. The chain carries TRBV6-2 or TRBV6-3 and TRBJ2-7, with D possibly being TRBD1 (6 bases). Germline V gives CDR1 MNHEY, CDR2 SVGEGT. V was clipped by 5 bases and J by 3 bases, with 17 bases between them. CDR3 size: 15 residues.

This clonotype was found many times. V is TRBV5-1 and J is TRBJ2-7; 8 bases are shared with TRBD1. V lost 4 bases and J lost 2; bases outside the gene matches: 2. The germline V gene has CDR1 SGHRS and CDR2 YFSETQ. The CDR3 runs 13 residues. Written as DNA, the CDR3 is TGCGCCAGCAGCCCGGACAGGGCCTACGAGCAGTACTTC. Translating gives CASSPDRAYEQYF.

This clonotype was seen repeatedly, ten times or more. This chain links TRBV20-1 with TRBJ2-3; no firm D call. CDR3 length: 14 amino acids. Germline V lookup: CDR1 DFQATT, CDR2 SNEGSKA (reference sequence). Trimming took 5 bases from V and 3 from J, leaving 15 bases between them. The CDR3 DNA reads TGCAGTGCTCTATCTCCGGGCAGGACAGATACGCAGTATTTT. Translation gives CSALSPGRTDTQYF.

The table lists this clonotype with many counts. The rearrangement links TRBV5-1 to TRBJ2-1; 8 bases match TRBD2. The CDR3 spans 15 residues. The ends lost 1 base at V and 10 bases at J; junction bases unmatched: 10. Germline V gene sequence: CDR1 SGHRS, CDR2 YFSETQ. The CDR3 spells CASSLSRREGQEQFF. CDR3 DNA sequence: TGCGCCAGCAGCTTGTCGCGTCGGGAGGGCCAAGAGCAGTTCTTC.

This clonotype was seen at least ten times. The chain joins TRBV27 to TRBJ2-1, with unresolved D. The CDR3 covers 11 residues. V shed 3 bases and J shed 15 bases, with 12 bases lying between them. Germline V gene data show CDR1 as MNHEY and CDR2 as SMNVEV (reference sequence). The CDR3 reads CASSFARHWFF. The CDR3 DNA follows: TGTGCCAGCAGTTTTGCCCGGCATTGGTTCTTC.

This clonotype appeared once. A much larger clonotype is one base distant, so this may be a read error. The chain uses TRBV18 and TRBJ2-2; 7 nucleotides agree with TRBD2. J was trimmed by 3 bases and V by 5 bases; bases with no gene match: 3. There are 14 residues in the CDR3. CDR1 is KGHSH and CDR2 is LQKENI in the germline V gene. The CDR3 sequence is CASSASGDTGELFF. For the CDR3, the DNA is TGTGCCAGCTCAGCTAGCGGAGACACCGGGGAGCTGTTTTTT.

This clonotype was observed at least ten times. The chain combines TRBV12-3 or TRBV12-4 with TRBJ2-2, with D possibly TRBD1 on 5 matching bases. This CDR3 contains 14 residues. V lost 4 bases and J lost 8, with 14 bases in between. The CDR3 DNA reads as TGTGCCAGCAGTTCCAGTGGGGCCGGGGGGGAGCTGTTTTTT. Protein sequence: CASSSSGAGGELFF.

This clonotype has ten or more counts. The V gene is TRBV5-1, the J gene TRBJ1-1; D remains ambiguous. Germline-derived CDR1 and CDR2 are SGHRS and YFSETQ. CDR3 size: 14 residues. Deletions cut 4 bases from V and 4 bases from J, with 14 bases between. The CDR3 sequence is CASSLRTVGTEAFF. CDR3 in DNA: TGCGCCAGCAGCCTACGGACGGTAGGCACTGAAGCTTTCTTT.

In this sample, this clonotype turned up many times. CDR3 in DNA: TGTGCCAGCAGCTTAGCGCACGACGGATCGGGGTTCGGCTACACCTTC. This gives the protein CASSLAHDGSGFGYTF. This chain connects TRBV7-2 to TRBJ1-2, with D unresolved. There are 16 residues in the CDR3. Trimming pared 0 bases from V and 8 bases from J, leaving 19 bases between. The germline V gene encodes CDR1 SGHTA and CDR2 FQGNSA.

There are many counts of this clonotype. The rearrangement links TRBV20-1 to TRBJ2-3; D uncertain. Germline CDR1 DFQATT, CDR2 SNEGSKA (reference sequence). This CDR3 is 11 amino acids long. The V gene lost 3 bases and the J gene lost 4 bases, with 5 bases spanning the gap. In nucleotides, the CDR3 is TGCAGTGCTAGCAGCGCAGATACGCAGTATTTT. Residues: CSASSADTQYF.